The rows below give T cell receptor beta chains drawn from one sample of a study of T cells expressing NK-cell markers. TCRdb reprocessed the 5' RACE reads; each CDR3 protein has one entry and no DNA is given. The listing records about 160,000 distinct CDR3 sequences. The sequencing input was blood T cells: a sorted CD56 or NKG2C T cell subset, CD4+ or CD8+ T cells, or bulk PBMC T cells (not recorded which). These receptors were obtained from a woman aged 18 to 75 in good health. CDR3s include the opening cysteine and the closing phenylalanine or tryptophan.

v_gene	j_gene	CDR3aa
TRBV11-2	TRBJ1-2	CASSSNRGPGYTF
TRBV2	TRBJ1-6	CASRESDRSSPLHF
TRBV5-1	TRBJ2-1	CASSLVASGGLLEQFF
TRBV7-7	TRBJ2-2	CASSSRGSGNTGELFF
TRBV3-1	TRBJ2-5	CASSQDLVAGMETQYF
TRBV7-8	TRBJ1-4	CASSLGPGSGNEKLFF
TRBV27	TRBJ2-7	CASSFNSRPFYEQYF
TRBV6-5	TRBJ1-2	CASTLTANYGYTF
TRBV12-3/TRBV12-4	TRBJ1-5	CASRAQGAEGQPQHF
TRBV5-1	TRBJ2-3	CATSKLSTDTQYF
TRBV7-3	TRBJ2-1	CASSLESYGDNEQFF
TRBV6-5	TRBJ2-4	CASSYSFGGGALAKNIQYF
TRBV12-3/TRBV12-4	TRBJ1-5	CASTPGGQPQHF
TRBV9	TRBJ1-1	CASSSRQLTEAFF
TRBV2	TRBJ1-1	CAGAGGGLAEAFF
TRBV7-2	TRBJ2-7	CASGTGVSQYEQYF
TRBV6-2/TRBV6-3	TRBJ2-2	CASSVRDRGRTGELFF
TRBV5-1	TRBJ1-1	CASRELTGWNEAFF
TRBV24-1	TRBJ2-3	CATSGPRQGGSSTDTQYF
TRBV29-1	TRBJ2-1	CSVVGGLAGVNNEQFF
TRBV5-6	TRBJ1-2	CASSTGVFNYGYTF
TRBV12-3/TRBV12-4	TRBJ2-6	CASSFWTGANVLTF